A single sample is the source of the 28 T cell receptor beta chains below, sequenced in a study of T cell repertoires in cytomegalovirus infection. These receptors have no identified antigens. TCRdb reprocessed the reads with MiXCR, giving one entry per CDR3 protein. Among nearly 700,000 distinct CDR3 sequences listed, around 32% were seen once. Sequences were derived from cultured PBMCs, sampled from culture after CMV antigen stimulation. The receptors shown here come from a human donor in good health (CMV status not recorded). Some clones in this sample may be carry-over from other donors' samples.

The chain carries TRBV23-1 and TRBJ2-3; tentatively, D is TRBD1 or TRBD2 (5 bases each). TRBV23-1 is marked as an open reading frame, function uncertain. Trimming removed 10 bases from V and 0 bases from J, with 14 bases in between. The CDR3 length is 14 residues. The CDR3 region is CATGRAASTDTQYF. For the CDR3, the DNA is TGCGCCACGGGACGGGCGGCAAGCACAGATACGCAGTATTTT.

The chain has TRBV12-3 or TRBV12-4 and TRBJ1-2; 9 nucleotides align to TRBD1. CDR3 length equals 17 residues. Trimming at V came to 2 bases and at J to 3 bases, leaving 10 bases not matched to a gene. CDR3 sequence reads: CASSLRTGAGSYYGYTF. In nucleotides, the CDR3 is TGTGCCAGCAGTTTACGGACAGGGGCAGGGTCCTACTATGGCTACACCTTC.

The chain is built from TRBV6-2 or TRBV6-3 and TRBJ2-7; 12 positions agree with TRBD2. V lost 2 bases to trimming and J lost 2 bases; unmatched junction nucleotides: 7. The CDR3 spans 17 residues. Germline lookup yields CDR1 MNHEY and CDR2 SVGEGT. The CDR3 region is CASSYRLAGGPAYEQYF. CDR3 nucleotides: TGTGCCAGCAGTTACCGGCTAGCGGGAGGGCCCGCCTACGAGCAGTACTTC.

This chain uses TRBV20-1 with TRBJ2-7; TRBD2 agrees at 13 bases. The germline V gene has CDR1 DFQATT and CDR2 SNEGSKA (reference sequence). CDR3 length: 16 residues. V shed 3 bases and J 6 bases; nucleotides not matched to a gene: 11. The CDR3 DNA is TGCAGTGCTAGCTTGACTAGCGGGGGGCGGGGTCTCGAGCAGTACTTC. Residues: CSASLTSGGRGLEQYF.

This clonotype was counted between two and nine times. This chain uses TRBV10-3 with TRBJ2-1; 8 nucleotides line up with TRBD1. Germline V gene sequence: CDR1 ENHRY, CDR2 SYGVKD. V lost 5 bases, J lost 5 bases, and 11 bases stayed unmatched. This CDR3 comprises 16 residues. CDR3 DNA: TGTGCCATCAGTACCTTTGGACAGGGCAGTGACAATGAGCAGTTCTTC. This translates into CAISTFGQGSDNEQFF.

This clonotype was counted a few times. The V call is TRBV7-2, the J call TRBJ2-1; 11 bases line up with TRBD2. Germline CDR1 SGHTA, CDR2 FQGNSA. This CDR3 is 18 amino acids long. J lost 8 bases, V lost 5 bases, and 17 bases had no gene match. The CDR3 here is CASSLNRILAGDVHEQFF. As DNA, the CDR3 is TGTGCCAGCAGCCTAAACAGGATACTAGCGGGAGATGTCCATGAGCAGTTCTTC.

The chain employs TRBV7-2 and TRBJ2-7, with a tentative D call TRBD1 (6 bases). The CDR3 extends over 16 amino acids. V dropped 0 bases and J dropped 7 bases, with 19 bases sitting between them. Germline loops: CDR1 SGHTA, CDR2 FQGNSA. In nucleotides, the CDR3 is TGTGCCAGCAGCTTAGCGGGTGGGGGCAGCGCCGCGGAGCAGTACTTC. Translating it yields CASSLAGGGSAAEQYF. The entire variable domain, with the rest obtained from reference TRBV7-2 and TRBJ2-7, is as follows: GAGVSQSPSNKVTEKGKDVELRCDPISGHTALYWYRQSLGQGLEFLIYFQGNSAPDKSGLPSDRFSAERTGGSVSTLTIQRTQQEDSAVYLCASSLAGGGSAAEQYFGPGTRLTVT.

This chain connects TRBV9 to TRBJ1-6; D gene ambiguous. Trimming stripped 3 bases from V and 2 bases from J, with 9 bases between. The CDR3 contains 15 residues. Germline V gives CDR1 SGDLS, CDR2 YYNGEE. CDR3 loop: CASSETHAYNSPLHF. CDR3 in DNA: TGTGCCAGCAGCGAGACACACGCCTATAATTCACCCCTCCACTTT.

Written as DNA, the CDR3 is TGTGCCAGCAGCTCTAAGGGGAGGGACTTTGAGCAGTTCTTC. It encodes CASSSKGRDFEQFF. This chain links TRBV7-7 with TRBJ2-1, with 7 positions matching TRBD2. V shed 4 bases and J 9 bases; nucleotides not matched to a gene: 9. This CDR3 region has 14 residues. From germline, CDR1 is SSHAT and CDR2 FNYEAQ (reference sequence).

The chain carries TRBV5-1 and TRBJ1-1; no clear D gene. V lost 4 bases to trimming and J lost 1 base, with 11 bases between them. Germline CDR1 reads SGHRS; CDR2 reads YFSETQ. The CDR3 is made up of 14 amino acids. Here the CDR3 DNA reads TGCGCCAGCAGCCGCAACCAGAGGAACACTGAAGCTTTCTTT. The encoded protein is CASSRNQRNTEAFF.

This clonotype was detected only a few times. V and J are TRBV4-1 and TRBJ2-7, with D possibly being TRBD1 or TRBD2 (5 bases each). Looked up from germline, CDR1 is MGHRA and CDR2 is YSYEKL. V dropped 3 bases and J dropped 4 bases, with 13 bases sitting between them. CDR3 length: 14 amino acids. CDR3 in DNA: TGCGCCAGCAGCCACACCCCTGGGGGTTACGAGCAGTACTTC. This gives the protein CASSHTPGGYEQYF.

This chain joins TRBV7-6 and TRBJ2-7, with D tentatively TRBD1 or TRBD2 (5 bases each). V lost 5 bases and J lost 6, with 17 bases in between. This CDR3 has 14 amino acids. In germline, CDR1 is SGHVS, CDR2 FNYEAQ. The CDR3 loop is CASSRTGTPLEQYF. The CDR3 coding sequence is TGTGCCAGCAGCCGAACCGGGACCCCCCTCGAGCAGTACTTC.

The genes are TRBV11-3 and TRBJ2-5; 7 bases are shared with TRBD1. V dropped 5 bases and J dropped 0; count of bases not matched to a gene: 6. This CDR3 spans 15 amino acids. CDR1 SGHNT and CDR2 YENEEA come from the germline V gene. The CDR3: CASSRRTGDQETQYF. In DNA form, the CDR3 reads TGTGCCAGCAGCCGCCGGACAGGAGACCAAGAGACCCAGTACTTC.

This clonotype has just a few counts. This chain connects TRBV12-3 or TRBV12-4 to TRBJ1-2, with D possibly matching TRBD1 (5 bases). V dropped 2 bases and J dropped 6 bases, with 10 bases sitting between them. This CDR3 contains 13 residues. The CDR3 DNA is TGTGCCAGCAGTTTACGACAGTTTGATGGCTACACCTTC. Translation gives CASSLRQFDGYTF.

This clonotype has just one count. CDR3 sequence reads: CASSESSVADTQYF. CDR3 DNA sequence: TGTGCCAGCAGTGAATCAAGCGTGGCAGATACGCAGTATTTT. The V call is TRBV2, the J call TRBJ2-3; D uncertain. Trimming removed 2 bases at V and 4 bases at J, with 10 bases between. CDR1 is SNHLY, CDR2 FYNNEI, per germline. The CDR3 contains 14 residues.

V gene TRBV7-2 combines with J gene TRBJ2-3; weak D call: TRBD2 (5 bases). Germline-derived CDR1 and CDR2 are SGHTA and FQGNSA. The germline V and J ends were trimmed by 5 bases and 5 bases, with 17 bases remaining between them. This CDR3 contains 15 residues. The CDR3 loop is CASSALPGRGDTQYF. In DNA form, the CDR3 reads TGTGCCAGCAGCGCCCTACCGGGGAGAGGAGATACGCAGTATTTT.

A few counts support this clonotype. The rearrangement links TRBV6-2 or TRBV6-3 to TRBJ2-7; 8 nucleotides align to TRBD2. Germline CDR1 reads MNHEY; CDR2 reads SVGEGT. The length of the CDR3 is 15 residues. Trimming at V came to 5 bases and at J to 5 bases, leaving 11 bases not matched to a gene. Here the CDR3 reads CASSDFSAGRDEQYF. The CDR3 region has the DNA TGTGCCAGCAGTGATTTTTCCGCCGGGAGGGACGAGCAGTACTTC.

The CDR3 spells CASSAPGLASPTDTQYF. The CDR3 nucleotides are TGTGCCAGCAGTGCCCCGGGACTAGCGAGCCCCACAGATACGCAGTATTTT. The rearrangement links TRBV2 to TRBJ2-3; 10 nucleotides line up with TRBD2. The CDR3 runs to 17 residues. With V trimmed by 4 bases and J by 2 bases, 9 bases remained unmatched. CDR1 is SNHLY, CDR2 FYNNEI, per germline.

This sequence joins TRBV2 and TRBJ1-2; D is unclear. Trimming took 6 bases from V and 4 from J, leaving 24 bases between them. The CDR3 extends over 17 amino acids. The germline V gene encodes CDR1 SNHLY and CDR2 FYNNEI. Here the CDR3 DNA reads TGTGCCAGCAGCCCCATGACCGGGAACCCGATCGGCTATGGCTACACCTTC. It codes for CASSPMTGNPIGYGYTF.

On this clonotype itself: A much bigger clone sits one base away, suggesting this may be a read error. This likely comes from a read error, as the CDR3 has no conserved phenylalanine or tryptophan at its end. The CDR3 DNA follows: TGTGCCAGCAGCTTAATAGGTGGGGACTACAATGAGCAGTTCTCC. Its translation is CASSLIGGDYNEQFS. This chain joins TRBV7-8 and TRBJ2-1; D ambiguous. The V and J ends lost 2 bases and 3 bases respectively, with 11 bases between them. Germline V gives CDR1 SGHVS, CDR2 FQNEAQ. The CDR3 is made up of 15 amino acids.

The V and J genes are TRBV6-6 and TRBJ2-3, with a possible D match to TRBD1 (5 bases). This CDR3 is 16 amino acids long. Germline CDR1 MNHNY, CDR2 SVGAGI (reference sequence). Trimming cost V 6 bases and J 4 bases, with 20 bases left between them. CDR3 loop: CASRGADSSGPDTQYF. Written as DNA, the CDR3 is TGTGCCAGCAGAGGGGCCGACAGCTCTGGCCCAGATACGCAGTATTTT.

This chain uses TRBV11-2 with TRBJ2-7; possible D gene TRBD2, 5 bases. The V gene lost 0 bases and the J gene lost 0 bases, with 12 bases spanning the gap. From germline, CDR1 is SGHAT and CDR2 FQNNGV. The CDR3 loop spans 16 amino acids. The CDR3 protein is CASSLDRGADSYEQYF. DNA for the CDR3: TGTGCCAGCAGCTTAGATCGGGGTGCGGACTCCTACGAGCAGTACTTC.

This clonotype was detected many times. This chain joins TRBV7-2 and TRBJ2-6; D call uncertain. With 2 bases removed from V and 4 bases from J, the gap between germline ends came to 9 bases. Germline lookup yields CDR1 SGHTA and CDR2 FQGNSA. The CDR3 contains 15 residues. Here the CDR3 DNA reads TGTGCCAGCAGCTTAATGGTGGGGGGGGCCAACGTCCTGACTTTC. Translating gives CASSLMVGGANVLTF. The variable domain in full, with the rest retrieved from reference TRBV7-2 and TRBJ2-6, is GAGVSQSPSNKVTEKGKDVELRCDPISGHTALYWYRQSLGQGLEFLIYFQGNSAPDKSGLPSDRFSAERTGGSVSTLTIQRTQQEDSAVYLCASSLMVGGANVLTFGAGSRLTVL.

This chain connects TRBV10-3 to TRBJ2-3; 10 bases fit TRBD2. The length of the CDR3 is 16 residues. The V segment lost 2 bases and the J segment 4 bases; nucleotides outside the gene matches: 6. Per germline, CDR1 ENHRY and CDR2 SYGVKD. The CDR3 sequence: CAISEVSSGSPDTQYF. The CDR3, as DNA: TGTGCCATCAGTGAGGTCTCTAGCGGGAGTCCAGATACGCAGTATTTT.

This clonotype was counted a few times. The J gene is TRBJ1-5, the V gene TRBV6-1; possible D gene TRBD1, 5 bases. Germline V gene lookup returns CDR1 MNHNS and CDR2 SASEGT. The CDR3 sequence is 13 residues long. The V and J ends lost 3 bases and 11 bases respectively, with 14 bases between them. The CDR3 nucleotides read TGTGCCAGCAGTGACGCGGGGCAGGGAACCCAGCATTTT. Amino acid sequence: CASSDAGQGTQHF.

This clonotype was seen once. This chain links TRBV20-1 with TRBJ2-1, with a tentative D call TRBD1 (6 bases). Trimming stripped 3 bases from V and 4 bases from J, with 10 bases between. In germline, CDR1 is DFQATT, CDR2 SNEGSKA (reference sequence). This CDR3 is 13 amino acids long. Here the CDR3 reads CSARYREYNEQFF. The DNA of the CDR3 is TGCAGTGCTAGGTACAGGGAATACAATGAGCAGTTCTTC.

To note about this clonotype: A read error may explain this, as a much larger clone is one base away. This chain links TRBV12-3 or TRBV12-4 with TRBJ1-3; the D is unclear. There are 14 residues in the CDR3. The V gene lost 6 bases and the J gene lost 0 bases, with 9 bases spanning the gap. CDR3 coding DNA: TGTGCCAGCAGCCGTCATAACTCTGGAAACACCATATATTTT. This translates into CASSRHNSGNTIYF.

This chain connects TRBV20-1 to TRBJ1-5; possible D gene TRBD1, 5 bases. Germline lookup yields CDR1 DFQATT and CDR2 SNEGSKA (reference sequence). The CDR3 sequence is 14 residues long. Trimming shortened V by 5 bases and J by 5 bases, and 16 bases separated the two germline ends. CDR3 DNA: TGCAGTGCTCTCCGACGAAGGGGAGATCAGCCCCAGCATTTT. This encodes CSALRRRGDQPQHF.